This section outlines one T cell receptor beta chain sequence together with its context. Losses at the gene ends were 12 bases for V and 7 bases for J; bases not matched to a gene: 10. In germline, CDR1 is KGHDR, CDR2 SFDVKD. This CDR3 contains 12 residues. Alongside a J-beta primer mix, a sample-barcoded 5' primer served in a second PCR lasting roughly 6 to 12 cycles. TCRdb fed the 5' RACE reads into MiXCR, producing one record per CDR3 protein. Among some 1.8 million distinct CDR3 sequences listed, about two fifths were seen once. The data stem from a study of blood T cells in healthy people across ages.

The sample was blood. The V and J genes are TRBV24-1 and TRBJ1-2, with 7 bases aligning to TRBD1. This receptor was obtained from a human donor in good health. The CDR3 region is CAASRDSGGYTF. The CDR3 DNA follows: TGTGCCGCCTCCCGGGACAGCGGTGGCTACACCTTC.